A selection of T cell receptor beta chains follows, all from one sample in a study of T cells in localized non-small cell lung cancer. Produced via immunoSEQ multiplex PCR; TCRdb's table is partial and in-frame only. The table includes approximately 11,000 clones, 90% detected once. Sequenced here: peripheral blood, sampled before any cancer treatment. These receptors all come from a male donor aged 60 or over with stage III lung adenocarcinoma. Both conserved end residues are part of each CDR3. D genes are given only for firm matches. Some rows have no size entry. The others give once, few or many, or a class for an expanded clone.

J | D | size | V | CDR3 | DNA
TRBJ1-2 | . | . | TRBV6-1 | CASSEVGARYGYTF | TGTGCCAGCAGTGAAGTCGGGGCTAGGTATGGCTACACCTTC
TRBJ2-3 | . | . | TRBV27 | CASSPRALPTDTQYF | TGTGCCAGCAGCCCGAGGGCCCTTCCCACAGATACGCAGTATTTT
TRBJ2-3 | . | once | TRBV29-1 | CSVGTSMAKADTQYF | TGCAGCGTTGGAACTAGTATGGCCAAAGCAGATACGCAGTATTTT
TRBJ1-1 | TRBD1 | . | TRBV9 | CASSATGDNTEAFF | TGTGCCAGCAGCGCTACAGGGGACAACACTGAAGCTTTCTTT
TRBJ1-4 | . | once | TRBV5-4 | CASSPDRARNEKLFF | TGTGCCAGCAGCCCGGACAGAGCCCGTAATGAAAAACTGTTTTTT
TRBJ2-7 | . | . | TRBV5-4 | CASSFDRRYEQYF | TGTGCCAGCAGCTTTGACAGAAGGTACGAGCAGTACTTC
TRBJ2-3 | TRBD2 | . | TRBV27 | CASSPGLAARYGTQYF | TGTGCCAGCAGTCCTGGACTAGCGGCTCGATACGGCACGCAGTATTTT
TRBJ2-1 | . | large | TRBV6-1 | CASTSGDYNEQFF | TGTGCCAGCACCTCGGGAGACTACAATGAGCAGTTCTTC
TRBJ2-7 | . | . | TRBV18 | CASSSRDPDLYEQYF | TGTGCCAGCTCCAGCCGGGACCCTGACCTCTACGAGCAGTACTTC
TRBJ1-3 | TRBD1 | . | TRBV7-8 | CASSRDRGAGNTIYF | TGTGCCAGCAGTCGGGACAGAGGTGCTGGAAACACCATATATTTT
TRBJ2-7 | TRBD1 | . | TRBV5-6 | CASSFSRQGYEQYF | TGTGCCAGCAGCTTTTCGAGACAGGGGTACGAGCAGTACTTC
TRBJ2-1 | . | . | TRBV6-6 | CASSYSEGEQFF | TGTGCCAGCAGTTACTCGGAAGGCGAGCAGTTCTTC
TRBJ1-2 | . | . | TRBV29-1 | CSVGPTGWGYGYTF | TGCAGCGTTGGTCCGACAGGCTGGGGCTATGGCTACACCTTC
TRBJ2-7 | TRBD2 | . | TRBV6-6 | CASSDAGGKYEQYF | TGTGCCAGCAGTGACGCGGGGGGAAAATACGAGCAGTACTTC
TRBJ2-1 | TRBD2 | . | TRBV7-8 | CASSLNWREVNNEQFF | TGTGCCAGCAGCTTAAATTGGCGGGAGGTTAACAATGAGCAGTTCTTC
TRBJ2-2 | . | . | TRBV4-1 | CASSQQTDFTGELFF | TGCGCCAGCAGCCAACAGACGGATTTCACCGGGGAGCTGTTTTTT
TRBJ2-1 | . | . | TRBV4-1 | CASSHGPKSSYNEQFF | TGCGCCAGCAGCCACGGACCAAAGAGCTCCTACAATGAGCAGTTCTTC
TRBJ2-7 | . | . | TRBV18 | CASSPLGTYEQYF | TGTGCCAGCTCACCACTGGGTACGTACGAGCAGTACTTC
TRBJ1-3 | . | . | TRBV6-6 | CASRKGSQGLGNTIYF | TGTGCCAGCAGGAAGGGATCCCAGGGCTTGGGAAACACCATATATTTT
TRBJ1-1 | . | . | TRBV6-1 | CAIQGQLGAEAFF | TGTGCCATTCAGGGACAACTGGGGGCTGAAGCTTTCTTT
TRBJ2-7 | . | . | TRBV5-6 | CASSHSTEQYF | TGTGCCAGCAGCCACTCTACCGAGCAGTACTTC
TRBJ2-5 | TRBD2 | . | TRBV4-3 | CASSQTSGQETQYF | TGCGCCAGCAGCCAGACTAGCGGACAAGAGACCCAGTACTTC
TRBJ2-7 | TRBD2 | . | TRBV7-8 | CASSLGGSTSYEQYF | TGTGCCAGCAGCTTAGGCGGGAGTACGTCCTACGAGCAGTACTTC
TRBJ2-3 | TRBD2 | . | TRBV12-5 | CASGLEFAGGADTQYF | TGTGCTAGTGGTTTGGAGTTTGCGGGAGGGGCAGATACGCAGTATTTT
TRBJ2-7 | TRBD2 | . | TRBV15 | CATSRDLSGFEQYF | TGTGCCACCAGCAGAGACCTTAGCGGGTTCGAGCAGTACTTC
TRBJ1-1 | TRBD1 | . | TRBV6-5 | CASRTGVTEAFF | TGTGCCAGCAGAACAGGGGTAACTGAAGCTTTCTTT
TRBJ1-1 | TRBD1 | . | TRBV27 | CASSFRDRANTEAFF | TGTGCCAGCAGTTTCCGGGACAGGGCGAACACTGAAGCTTTCTTT
TRBJ1-1 | . | . | TRBV6-5 | CASSSLSGPEAFF | TGTGCCAGCAGTTCCTTATCGGGCCCTGAAGCTTTCTTT